This T cell receptor beta chain came from a study of cytomegalovirus exposure and HLA in healthy donors (dated by TCRdb to about 2017). Regarding the complete study: According to a later analysis, the roughly 130 validation repertoires were produced on the same platform as the 600 to 850 repertoires of the first cohort. The study aimed to test whether cataloging public T cell receptors could reveal signatures of past pathogen exposure. In addition to the first cohort of approximately 650 subjects, a separate validation cohort of 120 different subjects was used. To predict cytomegalovirus infection status, the study brought together high-throughput TCR immunosequencing, statistical association of individual TCRs with disease status, and machine learning. General conclusions and limits of the study: The classifier was reported to diagnose cytomegalovirus status with high specificity and sensitivity in both the original and validation cohorts. In vitro tests confirmed that a few of the cytomegalovirus-associated TCR beta chains recognize cytomegalovirus antigens. The validation cohort had no HLA typing available for a later analysis, so co-occurrence within that cohort was assessed over all 110 or so repertoires. While some public TCRs were present in many individuals, most TCR sequences turned up only very rarely across donors. A total of fewer than 200 TCR beta chains were listed by the study as associated with cytomegalovirus. Subsequent analysis determined that TCRs grouped into clusters in the first cohort also showed a tendency toward co-occurrence across the approximately 120 validation repertoires, and approximately 93% of cluster scores exceeded 0. According to the authors, the approach could potentially be generalized to other disease states and immunological phenotypes.

The CDR3 holds 13 amino acids from the cysteine to the phenylalanine. The kept DNA is CDR3 alone, 39 bases in frame from the first base. For CDR1 and CDR2, the germline V gene lists MNHEY and SVGAGI. Between the V and J ends, shortened by 0 bases and 1 base respectively, the junction contains 4 bases. The donors belonged to the validation cohort of 120 subjects, which was separate from the roughly 700-subject first cohort. Libraries were constructed by the immunoSEQ multiplex PCR assay. On the study's bioinformatics: To diagnose cytomegalovirus status from the catalog of TCR beta chain sequences, a statistical classification framework was built. This immuneACCESS table, as held by TCRdb, lists in-frame sequences with V and J called but not all clones. Of the missing ones, under half trace to an unresolved V gene in checked studies; the others have no known cause. The V and J calls and the clone size are those of that table, but D and trimming were determined from the DNA. Across this sample there are around 250,000 clones, with 90% seen only once. The ten largest clones take up about 0.36% of the sample.

With regard to this clone: Which antigen it targets is not known. The input lacks base qualities; no much larger clone sits a single base away. Other DNA sequences in the sample encode the same CDR3.

The chain is assembled from TRBV6-5 and TRBJ2-7, with no confidently assigned D gene. Input material: PBMCs. This TCR came from a woman younger than 35 in good health and CMV-seronegative. CDR3 region: CASSYSPSYEQYF. The bases read TGTGCCAGCAGTTACTCCCCGTCCTACGAGCAGTACTTC.